This TCR beta chain was sequenced for a study of CD8+ T cells in alopecia areata. Overall study findings and caveats: During tofacitinib treatment, many expanded lesional clones remained in scalp and blood.

This CDR3 has 15 amino acids. From germline, CDR1 is PRHDT and CDR2 FYEKMQ (reference sequence). V gave up 5 bases and J gave up 0 bases, with 8 bases separating them. Following extraction, RNA underwent reverse transcription to cDNA, which served as the sequencing template. Only in-frame clones appear in the TCRdb table, and some are missing; sequencing was by immunoSEQ multiplex PCR. The sample includes 95,000 to 100,000 clones, around 60% of them seen just once. Turning to this clone: Its antigen is unidentified.

Documented treatment: oral pan-JAK inhibitor, 5-10 mg twice daily. Sequenced here: CD8+ T cells sorted from blood, sampled at week 4, from a patient treated with tofacitinib. The receptor was isolated from a human donor with alopecia areata. This chain uses TRBV13 with TRBJ1-6; D is possibly TRBD1 (6 bases). The CDR3 here is CASSLQGSYNSPLHF. The CDR3, as DNA: TGTGCCAGCAGCCTACAGGGCTCCTATAATTCACCCCTCCACTTT.